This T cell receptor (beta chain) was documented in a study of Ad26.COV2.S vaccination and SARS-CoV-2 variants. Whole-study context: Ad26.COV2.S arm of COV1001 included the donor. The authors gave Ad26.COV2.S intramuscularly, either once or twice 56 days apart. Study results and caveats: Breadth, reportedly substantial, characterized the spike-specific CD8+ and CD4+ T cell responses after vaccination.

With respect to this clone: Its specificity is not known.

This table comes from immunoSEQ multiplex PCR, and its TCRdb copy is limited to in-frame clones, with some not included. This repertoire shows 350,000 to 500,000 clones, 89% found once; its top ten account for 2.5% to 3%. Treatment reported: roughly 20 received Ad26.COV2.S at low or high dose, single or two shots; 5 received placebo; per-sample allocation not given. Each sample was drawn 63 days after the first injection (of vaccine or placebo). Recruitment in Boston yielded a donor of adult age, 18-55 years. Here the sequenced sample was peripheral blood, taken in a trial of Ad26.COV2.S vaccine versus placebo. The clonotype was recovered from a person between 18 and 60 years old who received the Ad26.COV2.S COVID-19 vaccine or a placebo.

The CDR3 sequence: CASSREGGTEAFF. CDR3 DNA sequence: TGCGCCAGCTCGAGGGAGGGGGGAACTGAAGCTTTCTTT. The chain has TRBV5-1 and TRBJ1-1; D perhaps matches TRBD1 (6 bases). The length of the CDR3 is 13 residues. Trimming removed 7 bases at V and 5 bases at J, with 15 bases between. Germline-derived CDR1 and CDR2 are SGHRS and YFSETQ.